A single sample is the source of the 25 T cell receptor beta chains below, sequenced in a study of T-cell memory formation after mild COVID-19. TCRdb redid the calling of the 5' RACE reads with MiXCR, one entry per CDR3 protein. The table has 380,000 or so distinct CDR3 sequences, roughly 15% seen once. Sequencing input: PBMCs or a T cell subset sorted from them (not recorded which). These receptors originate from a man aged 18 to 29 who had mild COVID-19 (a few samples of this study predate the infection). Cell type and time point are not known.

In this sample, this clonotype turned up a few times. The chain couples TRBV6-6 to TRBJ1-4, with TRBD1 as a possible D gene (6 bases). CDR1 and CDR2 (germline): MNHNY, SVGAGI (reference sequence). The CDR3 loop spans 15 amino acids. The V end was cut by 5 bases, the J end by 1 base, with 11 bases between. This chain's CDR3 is CASSDWTETNEKLFF. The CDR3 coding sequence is TGTGCCAGCAGTGATTGGACAGAAACTAATGAAAAACTGTTTTTT.

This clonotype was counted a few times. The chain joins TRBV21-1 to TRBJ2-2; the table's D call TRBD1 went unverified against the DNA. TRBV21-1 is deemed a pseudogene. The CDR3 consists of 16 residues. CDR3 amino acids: CASSKPGPRNTGELFF. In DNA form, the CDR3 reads TGTGCCAGCAGCAAGCCGGGACCCCGGAACACCGGGGAGCTGTTTTTT.

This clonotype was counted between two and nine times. The CDR3 coding sequence is TGTGCCAGCAGCCAAGATCATTTGGGGGGACTCGTCCTGTTTTTT. Its translation: CASSQDHLGGLVLFF. The chain joins TRBV4-2 to TRBJ1-4; maybe TRBD1 (5 bases). This CDR3 is built from 15 residues. The V end lost 0 bases, the J end lost 14 bases, and 19 bases lay between the germline ends. Germline V CDR1 and CDR2: LGHNA, YNFKEQ.

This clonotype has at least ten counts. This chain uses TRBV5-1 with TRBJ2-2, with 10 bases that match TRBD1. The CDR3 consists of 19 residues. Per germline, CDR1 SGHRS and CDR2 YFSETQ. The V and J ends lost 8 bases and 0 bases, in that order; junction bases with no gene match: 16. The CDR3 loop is CASRLPGQGLQPNTGELFF. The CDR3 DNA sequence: TGCGCCAGTAGACTACCGGGACAGGGGCTACAGCCGAACACCGGGGAGCTGTTTTTT.

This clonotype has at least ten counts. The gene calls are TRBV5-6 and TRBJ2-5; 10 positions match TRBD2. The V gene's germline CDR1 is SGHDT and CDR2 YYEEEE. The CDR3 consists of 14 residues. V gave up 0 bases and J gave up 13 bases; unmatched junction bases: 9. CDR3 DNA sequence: TGTGCCAGCAGCTTGGCTGGACAGCGGGGGGGTTGGTACTTC. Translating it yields CASSLAGQRGGWYF.

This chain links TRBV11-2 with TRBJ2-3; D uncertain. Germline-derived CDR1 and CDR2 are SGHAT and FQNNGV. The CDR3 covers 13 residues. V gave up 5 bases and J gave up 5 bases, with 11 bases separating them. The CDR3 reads CASSPPPRDTQYF. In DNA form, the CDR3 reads TGTGCCAGCAGCCCCCCACCCCGAGATACGCAGTATTTT.

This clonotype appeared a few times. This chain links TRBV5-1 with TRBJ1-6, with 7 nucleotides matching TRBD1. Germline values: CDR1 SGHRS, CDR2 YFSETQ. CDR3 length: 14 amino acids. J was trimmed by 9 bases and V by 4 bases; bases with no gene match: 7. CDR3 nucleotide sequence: TGCGCCAGCAGCGCCGGGACAGAAGGTTCACCCCTCCACTTT. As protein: CASSAGTEGSPLHF.

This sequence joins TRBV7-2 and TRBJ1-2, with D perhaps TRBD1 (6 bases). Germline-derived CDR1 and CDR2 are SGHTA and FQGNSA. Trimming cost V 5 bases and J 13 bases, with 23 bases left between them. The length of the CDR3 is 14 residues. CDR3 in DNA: TGTGCCAGCAGCGGTTGGGACAAAAGGGTCAGGTGCACCTTC. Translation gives CASSGWDKRVRCTF.

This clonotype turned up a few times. CDR3 amino acids: CASSLAQVETQYF. Here the CDR3 DNA reads TGTGCCAGCAGCTTAGCCCAAGTGGAGACCCAGTACTTC. This sequence joins TRBV7-2 and TRBJ2-5; no clear D. The CDR3 has 13 residues. Trimming shortened V by 0 bases and J by 5 bases, and 7 bases separated the two germline ends. Germline V gene data show CDR1 as SGHTA and CDR2 as FQGNSA.

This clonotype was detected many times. CDR3 protein: CASSLAGIANEKLFF. In DNA, the CDR3 is TGTGCCAGCAGCTTAGCAGGGATTGCTAATGAAAAACTGTTTTTT. The chain carries TRBV7-2 and TRBJ1-4; D call uncertain. The CDR3 covers 15 residues. The ends were cut back, 0 bases at V and 3 bases at J, with 8 bases in the middle. Germline lookup yields CDR1 SGHTA and CDR2 FQGNSA.

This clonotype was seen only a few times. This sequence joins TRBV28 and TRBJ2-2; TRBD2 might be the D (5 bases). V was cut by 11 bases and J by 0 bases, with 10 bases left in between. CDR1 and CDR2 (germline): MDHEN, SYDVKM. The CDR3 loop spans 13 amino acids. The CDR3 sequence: CAEADSNTGELFF. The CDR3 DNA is TGTGCCGAGGCGGACTCGAACACCGGGGAGCTGTTTTTT.

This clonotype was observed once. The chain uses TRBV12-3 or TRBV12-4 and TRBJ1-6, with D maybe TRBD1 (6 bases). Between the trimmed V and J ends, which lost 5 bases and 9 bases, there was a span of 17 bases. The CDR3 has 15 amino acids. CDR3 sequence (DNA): TGTGCCAGCAGTGCTGGGGGGGGCCCTAGTTCACCCCTCCACTTT. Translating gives CASSAGGGPSSPLHF.

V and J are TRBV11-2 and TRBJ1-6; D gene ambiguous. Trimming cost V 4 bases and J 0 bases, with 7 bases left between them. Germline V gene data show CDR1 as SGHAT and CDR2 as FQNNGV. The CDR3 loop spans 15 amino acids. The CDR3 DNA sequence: TGTGCCAGCAGCTACGGGAGCTCCTATAATTCACCCCTCCACTTT. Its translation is CASSYGSSYNSPLHF.

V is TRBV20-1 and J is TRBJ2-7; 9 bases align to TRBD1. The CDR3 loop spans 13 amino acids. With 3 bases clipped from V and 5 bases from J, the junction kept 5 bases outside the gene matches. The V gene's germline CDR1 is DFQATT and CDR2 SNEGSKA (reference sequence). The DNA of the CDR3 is TGCAGTGCTAGCGGGACAGGGCGCCACGAGCAGTACTTC. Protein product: CSASGTGRHEQYF.

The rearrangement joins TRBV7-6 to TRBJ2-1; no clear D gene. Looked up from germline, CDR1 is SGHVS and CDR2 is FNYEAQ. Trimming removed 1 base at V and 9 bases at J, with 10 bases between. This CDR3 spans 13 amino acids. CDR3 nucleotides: TGTGCCAGCAGCTTAGGGGCCGGGTCTGAGCAGTTCTTC. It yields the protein CASSLGAGSEQFF.

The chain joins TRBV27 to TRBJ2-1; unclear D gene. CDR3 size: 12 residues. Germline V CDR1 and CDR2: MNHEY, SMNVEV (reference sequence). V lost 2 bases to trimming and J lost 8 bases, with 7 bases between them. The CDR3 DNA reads TGTGCCAGCAGTTTAAAAGGGCATGAGCAGTTCTTC. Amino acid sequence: CASSLKGHEQFF.

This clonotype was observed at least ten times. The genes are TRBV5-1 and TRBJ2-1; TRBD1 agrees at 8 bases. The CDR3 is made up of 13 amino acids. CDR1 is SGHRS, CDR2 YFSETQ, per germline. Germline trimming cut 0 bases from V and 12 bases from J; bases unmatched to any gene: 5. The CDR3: CASSLGDRYPQFF. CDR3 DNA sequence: TGCGCCAGCAGCTTGGGGGACAGGTACCCGCAGTTCTTC.

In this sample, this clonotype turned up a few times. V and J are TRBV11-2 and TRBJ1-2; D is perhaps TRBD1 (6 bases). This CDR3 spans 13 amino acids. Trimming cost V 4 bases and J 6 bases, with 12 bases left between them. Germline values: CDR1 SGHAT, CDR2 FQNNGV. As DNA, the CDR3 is TGTGCCAGCAGCTGGATAGGGGGTGATGGCTACACCTTC. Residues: CASSWIGGDGYTF.

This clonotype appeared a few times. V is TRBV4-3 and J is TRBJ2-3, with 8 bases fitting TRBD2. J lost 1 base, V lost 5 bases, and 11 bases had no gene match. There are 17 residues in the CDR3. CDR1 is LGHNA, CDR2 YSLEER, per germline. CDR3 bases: TGCGCCAGCAGCTTAGGACGCGGGAGGCGTGGCACAGATACGCAGTATTTT. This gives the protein CASSLGRGRRGTDTQYF.

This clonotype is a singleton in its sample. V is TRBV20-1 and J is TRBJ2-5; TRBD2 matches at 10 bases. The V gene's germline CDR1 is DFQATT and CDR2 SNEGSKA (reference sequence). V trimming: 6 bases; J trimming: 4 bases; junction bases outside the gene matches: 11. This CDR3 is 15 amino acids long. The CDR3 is CSAGLERGGGETQYF. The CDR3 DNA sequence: TGCAGTGCCGGCCTGGAGCGGGGGGGCGGAGAGACCCAGTACTTC.

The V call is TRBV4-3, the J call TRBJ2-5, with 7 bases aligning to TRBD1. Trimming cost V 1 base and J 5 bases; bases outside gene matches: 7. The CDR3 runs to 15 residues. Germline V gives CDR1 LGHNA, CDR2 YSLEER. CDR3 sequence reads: CASSQGGGFVETQYF. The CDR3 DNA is TGCGCCAGCAGCCAAGGAGGGGGCTTCGTGGAGACCCAGTACTTC.

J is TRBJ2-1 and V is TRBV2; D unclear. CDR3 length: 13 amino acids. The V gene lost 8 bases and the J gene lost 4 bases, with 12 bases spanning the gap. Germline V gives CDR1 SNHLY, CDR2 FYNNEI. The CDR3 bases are TGTGCCAGCGTTTACCTAGAGTACAATGAGCAGTTCTTC. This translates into CASVYLEYNEQFF.

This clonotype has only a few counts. CDR3: CASSWRGSSGELFF. The CDR3 DNA reads as TGTGCCAGCAGTTGGAGGGGGAGCAGCGGGGAGCTGTTTTTT. The J gene is TRBJ2-2, the V gene TRBV27; D possibly matches TRBD1 or TRBD2 (6 bases each). The germline V gene encodes CDR1 MNHEY and CDR2 SMNVEV (reference sequence). The CDR3 sequence is 14 residues long. V was pared by 4 bases and J by 7 bases, with 13 bases between.

In nucleotides, the CDR3 is TGTGCCAGCAGCGAGTGGGACCGAGCCTACGAGCAGTACTTC. It translates to CASSEWDRAYEQYF. The chain recombines TRBV9 with TRBJ2-7, with D perhaps matching TRBD1 or TRBD2 (5 bases each). V dropped 3 bases and J dropped 2 bases, with 12 bases sitting between them. This CDR3 contains 14 residues. CDR1 and CDR2 from the germline V gene are SGDLS and YYNGEE.

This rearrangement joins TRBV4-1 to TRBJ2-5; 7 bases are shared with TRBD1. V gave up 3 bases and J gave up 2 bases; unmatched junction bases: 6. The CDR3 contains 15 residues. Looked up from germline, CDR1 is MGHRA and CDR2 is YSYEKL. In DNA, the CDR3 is TGCGCCAGCAGCCACCCCGCGACAGGGCAAGAGACCCAGTACTTC. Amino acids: CASSHPATGQETQYF.